Listed here is a single T cell receptor beta chain. The antigen is undetermined. Sequenced by immunoSEQ multiplex PCR; TCRdb stores in-frame clones only, minus some. The sample yields more than 2 million clones, less than 95% seen once. CD45RO-negative CD8 cells positively selected for CCR7 made up the naive population, which excluded terminally differentiated effector memory CD45RA+ cells. The donor cohort consisted entirely of Caucasian adults residing in Nashville, Tennessee. This specimen belongs to a study of shared clonotypes between healthy human individuals. General study findings and limits: The study sampled only blood, and tissue repertoires likely differ.

In germline, CDR1 is SGDLS, CDR2 YYNGEE. The J segment lost 5 bases and the V segment lost 6 bases, leaving 15 bases of the junction unmatched. CDR3 size: 16 residues. The sequenced material came from naive CD8+ T cells sorted from blood. The gene calls are TRBV9 and TRBJ2-5; TRBD1 matches 8 bases. This sequence was found in a man in his late teens or twenties in good health. The CDR3 DNA sequence: TGTGCCAGCACACGACAGGGGCCGGTCTTCGGGGAGACCCAGTACTTC. As protein: CASTRQGPVFGETQYF.